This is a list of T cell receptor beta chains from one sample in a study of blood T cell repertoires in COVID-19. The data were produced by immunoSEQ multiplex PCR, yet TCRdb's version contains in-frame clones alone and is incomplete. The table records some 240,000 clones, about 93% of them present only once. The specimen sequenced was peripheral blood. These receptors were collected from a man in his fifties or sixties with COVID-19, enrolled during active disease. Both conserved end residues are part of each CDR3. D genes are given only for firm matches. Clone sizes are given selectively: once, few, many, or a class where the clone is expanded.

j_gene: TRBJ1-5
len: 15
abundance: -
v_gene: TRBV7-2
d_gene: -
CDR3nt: TGTGCCAGCAGCCGGCAAGGGACTCTCGGTCAGCCCCAGCATTTT
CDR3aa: CASSRQGTLGQPQHF

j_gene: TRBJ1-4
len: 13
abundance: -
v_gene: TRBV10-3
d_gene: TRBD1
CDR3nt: TGTGCCATCAGTGGACAGGGCGATGAAAAACTGTTTTTT
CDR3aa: CAISGQGDEKLFF

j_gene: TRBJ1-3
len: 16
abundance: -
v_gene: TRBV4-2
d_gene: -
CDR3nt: TGTGCCAGCAGCCAAGAGTATCAGGCGAAAGGAAACACCATATATTTT
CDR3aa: CASSQEYQAKGNTIYF

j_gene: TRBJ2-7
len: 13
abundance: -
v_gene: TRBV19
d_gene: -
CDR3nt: TGTGCCAGTAGTATCACAGGAACTAACGAGCAGTACTTC
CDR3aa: CASSITGTNEQYF

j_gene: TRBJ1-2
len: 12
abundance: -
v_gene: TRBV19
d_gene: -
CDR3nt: TGTGCCAGTTGGGGGCCCCTCTATGGCTACACCTTC
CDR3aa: CASWGPLYGYTF

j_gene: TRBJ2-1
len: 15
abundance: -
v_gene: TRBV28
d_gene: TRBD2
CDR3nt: TGTGCCAGCAGTTTAGGGGGTAGCGGGAGACCAGAGCAGTTCTTC
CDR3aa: CASSLGGSGRPEQFF

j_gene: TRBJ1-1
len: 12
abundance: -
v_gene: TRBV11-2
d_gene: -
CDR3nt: TGTGCCAGCAGCCCACAGGGCTCGGAAGCTTTCTTT
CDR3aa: CASSPQGSEAFF

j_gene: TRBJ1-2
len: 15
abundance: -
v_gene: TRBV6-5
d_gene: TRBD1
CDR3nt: TGTGCCAGCAGTTACTCGGGGACAGCAGACTATGGCTACACCTTC
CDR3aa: CASSYSGTADYGYTF

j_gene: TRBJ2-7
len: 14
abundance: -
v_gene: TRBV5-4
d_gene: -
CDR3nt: TGTGCCAGCAGCCTGGGACCACAGTCCTACGAGCAGTACTTC
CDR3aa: CASSLGPQSYEQYF

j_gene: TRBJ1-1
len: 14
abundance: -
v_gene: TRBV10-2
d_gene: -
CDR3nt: TGCGCCAGCAGAGACGACAGACTGGGCACTGAAGCTTTCTTT
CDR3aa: CASRDDRLGTEAFF

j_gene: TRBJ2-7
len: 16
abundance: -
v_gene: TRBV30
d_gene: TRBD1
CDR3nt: TGTGCCTGGAGTGAATTATCGACAGGGGGAGGCTACGAGCAGTACTTC
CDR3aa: CAWSELSTGGGYEQYF

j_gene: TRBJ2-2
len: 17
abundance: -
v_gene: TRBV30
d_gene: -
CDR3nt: TGTGCCTGGAGACCCCTTCGCGTAGCCTCTTTACCCGGGGAGCTGTTTTTT
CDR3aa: CAWRPLRVASLPGELFF

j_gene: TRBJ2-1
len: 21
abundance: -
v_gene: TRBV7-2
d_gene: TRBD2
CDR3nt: TGTGCCAGCAGCTTAGCCGCACTTTGGACTAGCGGGAGGAGTACCTACAATGAGCAGTTCTTC
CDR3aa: CASSLAALWTSGRSTYNEQFF

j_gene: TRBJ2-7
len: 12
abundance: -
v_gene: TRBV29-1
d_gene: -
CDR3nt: TGCAGCGTCGGCGGCAGGGCCTACGAGCAGTACTTC
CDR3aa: CSVGGRAYEQYF

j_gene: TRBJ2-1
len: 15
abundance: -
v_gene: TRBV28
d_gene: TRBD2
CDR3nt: TGTGCCAGCAGTACCGGGACTAGCCTCTACAATGAGCAGTTCTTC
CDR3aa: CASSTGTSLYNEQFF

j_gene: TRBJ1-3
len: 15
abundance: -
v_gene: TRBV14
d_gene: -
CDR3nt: TGTGCCAGCAGCCAAGGTAGAGGCTTCGGAAACACCATATATTTT
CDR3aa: CASSQGRGFGNTIYF

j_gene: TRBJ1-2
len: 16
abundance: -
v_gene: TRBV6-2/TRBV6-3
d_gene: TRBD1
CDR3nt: TGTGCCAGCAGTTTTGGACAGGGGGTCTCAAGGTATGGCTACACCTTC
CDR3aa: CASSFGQGVSRYGYTF

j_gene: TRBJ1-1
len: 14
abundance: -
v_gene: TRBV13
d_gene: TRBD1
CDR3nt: TGTGCCAGCAGCTTAGGGGACAGGGCCACTGAAGCTTTCTTT
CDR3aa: CASSLGDRATEAFF

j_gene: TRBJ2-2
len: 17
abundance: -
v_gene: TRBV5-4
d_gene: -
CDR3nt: TGTGCCAGCACCCCGGCAGGGTACCCATCGAACACCGGGGAGCTGTTTTTT
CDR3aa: CASTPAGYPSNTGELFF

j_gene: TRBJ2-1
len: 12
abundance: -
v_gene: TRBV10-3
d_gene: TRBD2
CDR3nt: TGTGCCACCTGGGAGGGTAGCAATGAGCAGTTCTTC
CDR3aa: CATWEGSNEQFF

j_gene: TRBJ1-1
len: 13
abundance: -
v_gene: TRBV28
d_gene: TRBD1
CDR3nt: TGTGCCAGCAGAGGACAGGGGGACACTGAAGCTTTCTTT
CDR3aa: CASRGQGDTEAFF

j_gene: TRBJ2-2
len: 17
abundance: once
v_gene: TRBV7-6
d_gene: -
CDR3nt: TGTGCCAGCAGCTTAGCCGGCAGGGGAGGGGTCACCGGGGAGCTGTTTTTT
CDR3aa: CASSLAGRGGVTGELFF

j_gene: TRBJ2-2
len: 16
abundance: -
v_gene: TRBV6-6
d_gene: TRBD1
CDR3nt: TGTGCCAGCAGTCGACGACAGGGAGTTAGGTCCGGGGAGCTGTTTTTT
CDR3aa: CASSRRQGVRSGELFF

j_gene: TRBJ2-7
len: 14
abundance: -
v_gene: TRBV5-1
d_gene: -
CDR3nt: TGCGCCAGCAGCTTAACTAGCTTTAGGCCCGAGCAGTACTTC
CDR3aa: CASSLTSFRPEQYF

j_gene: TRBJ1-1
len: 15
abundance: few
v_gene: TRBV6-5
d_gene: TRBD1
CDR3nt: TGTGCCAGCAATGGACAGGGGGCGACCCCCACTGAAGCTTTCTTT
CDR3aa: CASNGQGATPTEAFF

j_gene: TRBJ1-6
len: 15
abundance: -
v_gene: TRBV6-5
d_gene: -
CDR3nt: TGTGCCAGCAGTTACGAAGGGGCTAGTGATTCACCCCTCCACTTT
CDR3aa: CASSYEGASDSPLHF

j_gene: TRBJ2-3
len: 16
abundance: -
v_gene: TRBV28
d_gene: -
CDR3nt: TGTGCCAGCAGTTTCATTGAGTCCCCTAGCACAGATACGCAGTATTTT
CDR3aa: CASSFIESPSTDTQYF

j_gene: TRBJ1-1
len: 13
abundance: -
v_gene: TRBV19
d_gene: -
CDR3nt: TGTGCCAGTAGTAGTCTCCTGAACACTGAAGCTTTCTTT
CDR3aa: CASSSLLNTEAFF

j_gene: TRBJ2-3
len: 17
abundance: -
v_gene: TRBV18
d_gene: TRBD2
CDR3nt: TGTGCCAGCTCACCACTGGTCCAAAGCGGGAGAGGAGATACGCAGTATTTT
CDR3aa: CASSPLVQSGRGDTQYF

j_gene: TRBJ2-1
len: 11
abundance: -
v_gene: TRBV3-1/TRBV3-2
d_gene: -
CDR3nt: TGTGCCAGCAGCCAAACAGATGAGCAGTTCTTC
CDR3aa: CASSQTDEQFF

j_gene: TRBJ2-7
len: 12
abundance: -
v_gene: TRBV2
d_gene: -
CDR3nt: TGTGCCAGCAGTGAGGGGGGCTACGAGCAGTACTTC
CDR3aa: CASSEGGYEQYF

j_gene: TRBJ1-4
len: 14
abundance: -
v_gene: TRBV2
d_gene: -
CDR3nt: TGTGCCAGCACTGGACTCCGAACTAATGAAAAACTGTTTTTT
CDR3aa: CASTGLRTNEKLFF

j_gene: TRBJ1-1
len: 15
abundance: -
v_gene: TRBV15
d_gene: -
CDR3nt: TGTGCCACCAGCAGAGATACGGCAGGATCCACTGAAGCTTTCTTT
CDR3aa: CATSRDTAGSTEAFF

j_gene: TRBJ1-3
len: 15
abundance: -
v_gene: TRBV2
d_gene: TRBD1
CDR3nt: TGTGCCAGCACCGGACAGGGAATCTCTGGAAACACCATATATTTT
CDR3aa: CASTGQGISGNTIYF

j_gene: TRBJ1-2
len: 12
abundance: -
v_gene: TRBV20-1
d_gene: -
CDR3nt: TGCAGTGCTAGTCCCAGGGTGGGCGGCTACACCTTC
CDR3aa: CSASPRVGGYTF

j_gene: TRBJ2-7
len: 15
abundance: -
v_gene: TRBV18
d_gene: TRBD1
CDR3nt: TGTGCCAGCTCACTTAGACAGGGGGCTTCCTACGAGCAGTACTTC
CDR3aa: CASSLRQGASYEQYF

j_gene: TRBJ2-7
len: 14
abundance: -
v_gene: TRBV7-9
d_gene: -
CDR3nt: TGTGCCAGCAGCTTTGGGCAGGGAAGGGACGAGCAGTACTTC
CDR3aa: CASSFGQGRDEQYF

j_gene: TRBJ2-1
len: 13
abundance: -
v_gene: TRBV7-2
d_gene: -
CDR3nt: TGTGCCAGCAGTTCAATACCCCTAGCGGAGCAGTTCTTC
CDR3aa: CASSSIPLAEQFF

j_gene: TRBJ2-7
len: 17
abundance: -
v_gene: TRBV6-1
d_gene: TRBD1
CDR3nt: TGTGCCAGCAGTGAAGCGCGGCGGAGACAGGGGGCCTACGAGCAGTACTTC
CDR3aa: CASSEARRRQGAYEQYF

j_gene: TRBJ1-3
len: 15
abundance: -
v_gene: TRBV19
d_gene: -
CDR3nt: TGTGCCAGTAGTATACGGGAAAACTCTGGAAACACCATATATTTT
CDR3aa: CASSIRENSGNTIYF

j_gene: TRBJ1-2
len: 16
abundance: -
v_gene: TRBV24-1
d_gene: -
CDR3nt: TGTGCCACCAGTGATCCCGGCAGGGGCCCCCACGGTGGCTACACCTTC
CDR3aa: CATSDPGRGPHGGYTF

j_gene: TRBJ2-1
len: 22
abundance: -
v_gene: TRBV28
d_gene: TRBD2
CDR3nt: TGTGCCAGCAGTCCTCAGGGAAAGGGCGGGAGAGGGGCCCCCAGCTCCTACAATGAGCAGTTCTTC
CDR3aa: CASSPQGKGGRGAPSSYNEQFF

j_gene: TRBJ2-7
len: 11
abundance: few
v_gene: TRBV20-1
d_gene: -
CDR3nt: TGCAGTGCTAACCAGCGTTACGAGCAGTACTTC
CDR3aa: CSANQRYEQYF

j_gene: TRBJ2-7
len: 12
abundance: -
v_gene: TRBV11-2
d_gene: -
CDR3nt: TGTGCCAGCAGCTTAGATCCGGGGGTACAGTACTTC
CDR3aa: CASSLDPGVQYF

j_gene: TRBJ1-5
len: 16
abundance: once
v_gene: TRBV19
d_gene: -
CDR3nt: TGTGCCAGTAGTATAATGGGCTCCTCGAGCAATCAGCCCCAGCATTTT
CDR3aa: CASSIMGSSSNQPQHF

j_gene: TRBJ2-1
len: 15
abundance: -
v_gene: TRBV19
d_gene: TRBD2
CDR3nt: TGTGCCAGTAGTATAGCTAGCGGGGCCCACAATGAGCAGTTCTTC
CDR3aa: CASSIASGAHNEQFF

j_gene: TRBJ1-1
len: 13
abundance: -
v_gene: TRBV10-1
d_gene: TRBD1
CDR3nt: TGCGCCAGCAGTGAGTCGGTAGGACAGGGGGCTTTCTTT
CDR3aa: CASSESVGQGAFF

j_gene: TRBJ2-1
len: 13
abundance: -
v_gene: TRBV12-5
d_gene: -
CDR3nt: TGTGCTAGTGGTTTGTCCCCCTACGCTGAGCAGTTCTTC
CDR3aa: CASGLSPYAEQFF

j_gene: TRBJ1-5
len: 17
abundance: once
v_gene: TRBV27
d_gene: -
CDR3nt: TGTGCCAGCAGTCACAGACAGACAGAATATAGCAATCAGCCCCAGCATTTT
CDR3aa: CASSHRQTEYSNQPQHF

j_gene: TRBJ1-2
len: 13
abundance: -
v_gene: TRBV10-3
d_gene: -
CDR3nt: TGTGCCACCACCCCAGGGGTTAACTATGGCTACACCTTC
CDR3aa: CATTPGVNYGYTF

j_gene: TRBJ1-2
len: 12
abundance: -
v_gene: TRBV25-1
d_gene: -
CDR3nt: TGTGCCAGCAGTGTAGGGGATTATGGCTACACCTTC
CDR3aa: CASSVGDYGYTF

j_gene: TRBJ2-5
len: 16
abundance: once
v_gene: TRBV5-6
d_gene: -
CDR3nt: TGTGCCAGCAGCTTTCGGGGTTTGCAGGTGGCAGAGACCCAGTACTTC
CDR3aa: CASSFRGLQVAETQYF

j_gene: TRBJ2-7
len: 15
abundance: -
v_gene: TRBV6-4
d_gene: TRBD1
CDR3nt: TGTGCCAGCAGTGAGAAACAGGGGGCCCCCTACGAGCAGTACTTC
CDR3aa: CASSEKQGAPYEQYF

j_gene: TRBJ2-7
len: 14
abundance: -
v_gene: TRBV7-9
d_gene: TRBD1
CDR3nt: TGTGCCAGCAACCCGGGACAGGGAGCCTACGAGCAGTACTTC
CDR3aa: CASNPGQGAYEQYF

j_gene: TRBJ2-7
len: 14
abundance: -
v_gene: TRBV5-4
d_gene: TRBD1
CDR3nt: TGTGCCAGCAGCTTTAAGGGGGCCATCTACGAGCAGTACTTC
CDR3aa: CASSFKGAIYEQYF

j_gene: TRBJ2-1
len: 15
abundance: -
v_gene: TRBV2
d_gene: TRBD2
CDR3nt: TGTGCCGGCCATCTAGCGGCTAGCTCCTACAATGAGCAGTTCTTC
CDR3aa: CAGHLAASSYNEQFF

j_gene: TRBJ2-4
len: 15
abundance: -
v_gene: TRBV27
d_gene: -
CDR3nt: TGTGCCAGCAGTTTATTCGAGCCGGGGAAAAACATTCAGTACTTC
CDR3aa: CASSLFEPGKNIQYF

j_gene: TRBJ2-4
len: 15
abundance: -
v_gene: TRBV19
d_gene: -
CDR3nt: TGTGCCAGTAGTATACCGGGGGAGGCCAAAAACATTCAGTACTTC
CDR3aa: CASSIPGEAKNIQYF

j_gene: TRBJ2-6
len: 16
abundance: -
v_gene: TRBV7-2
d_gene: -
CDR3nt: TGTGCCAGTAAGACAGCTATTAGCTCTGGGGCCAACGTCCTGACTTTC
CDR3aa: CASKTAISSGANVLTF

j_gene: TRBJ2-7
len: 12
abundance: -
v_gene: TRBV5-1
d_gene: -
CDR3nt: TGCGCCAGCAGGGCACAGACAAGCGAGCAGTACTTC
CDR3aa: CASRAQTSEQYF